The sequence of this T cell receptor (beta chain) was determined in a study of blood T cell repertoires in COVID-19. Across the whole study: COVID-19 samples from acute and convalescent phases originated in the United States, Italy and Spain. Sources were T cells, B-cell-depleted T cells, or PBMCs; the material itself was cDNA or gDNA.

CDR1 MNHNS and CDR2 SASEGT come from the germline V gene. Trimming removed 3 bases from V and 5 bases from J, with 13 bases in between. The CDR3 runs 14 residues. Original processing notes: Amplification of reference gene primers was used by the study to estimate nucleated cell counts. Clones were read by immunoSEQ multiplex PCR, and TCRdb kept only the in-frame ones, dropping some. V, J and clone size reflect that table, while D and trimming were determined from the DNA. This sample has about 290,000 clones, with around 81% found just once. The sample comprised peripheral blood. This rearrangement joins TRBV6-1 to TRBJ2-5, with D uncertain. This TCR was recovered from a woman in her 50s with active or convalescent COVID-19. The CDR3 region has the DNA TGTGCCAGCAGTGAGGGTTTAGCACGGGAGACCCAGTACTTC. Its translation: CASSEGLARETQYF.